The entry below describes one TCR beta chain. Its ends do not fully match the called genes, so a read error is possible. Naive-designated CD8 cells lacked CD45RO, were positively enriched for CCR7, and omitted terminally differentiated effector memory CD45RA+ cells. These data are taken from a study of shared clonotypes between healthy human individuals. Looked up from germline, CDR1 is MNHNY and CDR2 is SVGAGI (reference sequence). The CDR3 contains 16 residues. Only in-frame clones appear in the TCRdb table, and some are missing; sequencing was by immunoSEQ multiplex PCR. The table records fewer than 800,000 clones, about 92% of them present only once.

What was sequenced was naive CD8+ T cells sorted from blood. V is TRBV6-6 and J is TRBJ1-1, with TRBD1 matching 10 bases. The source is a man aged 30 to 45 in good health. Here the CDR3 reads CASSYSMGQGNPEAFF. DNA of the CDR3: TGTGCCAGCAGTTACTCGATGGGACAGGGGAACCCTGAAGCTTTCTTT.